The clone carrying this TCR beta chain has only a few counts. Other DNA sequences within the sample encode an identical CDR3. The CDR3 has 16 residues. Germline V gene data show CDR1 as SGDLS and CDR2 as YYNGEE. The trim removed 0 bases at V and 5 bases at J, leaving 5 bases unmatched. Assay used: immunoSEQ multiplex PCR; TCRdb lists only in-frame clones, some missing. The table records fewer than 100,000 clones, roughly 80% of them present only once. This sample was included in a study of blood T cell repertoires in COVID-19. About the research overall: Sample material is recorded as cDNA or gDNA derived from T cells, B-cell-depleted T cells, or PBMCs.

The V and J genes are TRBV9 and TRBJ2-1; 10 nucleotides line up with TRBD2. The sequence derives from a woman between 65 and 79 years old with acute or convalescent COVID-19. Sequenced: peripheral blood. The DNA of the CDR3 is TGTGCCAGCAGCGTAGGTCTAGCGGGAGTCGACAATGAGCAGTTCTTC. It specifies CASSVGLAGVDNEQFF.